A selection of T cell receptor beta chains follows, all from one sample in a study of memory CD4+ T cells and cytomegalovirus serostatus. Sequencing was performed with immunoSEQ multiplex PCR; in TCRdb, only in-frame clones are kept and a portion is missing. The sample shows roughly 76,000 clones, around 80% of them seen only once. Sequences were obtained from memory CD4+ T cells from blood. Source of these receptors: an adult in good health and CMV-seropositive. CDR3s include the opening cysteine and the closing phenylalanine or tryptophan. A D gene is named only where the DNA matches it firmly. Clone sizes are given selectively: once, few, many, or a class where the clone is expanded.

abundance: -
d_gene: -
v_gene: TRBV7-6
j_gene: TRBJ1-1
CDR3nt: TGTGCCAGCAGCCGTGGAGGGTTGAACACTGAAGCTTTCTTT
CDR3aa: CASSRGGLNTEAFF

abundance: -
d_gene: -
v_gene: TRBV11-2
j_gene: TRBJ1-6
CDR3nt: TGTGCCAGCAGCTTAGAAGGCAGGAACGGGTCACCCCTCCACTTT
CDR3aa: CASSLEGRNGSPLHF

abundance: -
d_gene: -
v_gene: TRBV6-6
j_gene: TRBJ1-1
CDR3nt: TGTGCCAGCAGTTACCGACAGCGAGAAGCTTTCTTT
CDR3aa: CASSYRQREAFF

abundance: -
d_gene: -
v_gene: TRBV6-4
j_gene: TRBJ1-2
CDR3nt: TGTGCCAGCAGTCCCGGTGGCTATGGCTACACCTTC
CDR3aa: CASSPGGYGYTF

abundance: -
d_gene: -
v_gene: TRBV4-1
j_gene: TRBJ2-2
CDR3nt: TGCGCCAGCAGCCCCCTAAAGGGAGGCTGGGCCGGGGAGCTGTTTTTT
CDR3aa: CASSPLKGGWAGELFF

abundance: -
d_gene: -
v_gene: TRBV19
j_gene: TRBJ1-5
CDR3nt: TGTGCCAGTTCAGGGTATAATCAGCCCCAGCATTTT
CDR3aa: CASSGYNQPQHF

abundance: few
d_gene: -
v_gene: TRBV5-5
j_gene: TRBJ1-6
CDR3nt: TGTGCCAGCAGCTTGTTGACCCAAGCGGGTTCACCCCTCCACTTT
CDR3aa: CASSLLTQAGSPLHF

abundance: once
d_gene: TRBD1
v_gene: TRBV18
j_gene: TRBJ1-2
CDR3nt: TGTGCCAGCTCGCAGGGATCCAGGACAGGGCCCCTCAATGGCTACACCTTC
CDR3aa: CASSQGSRTGPLNGYTF

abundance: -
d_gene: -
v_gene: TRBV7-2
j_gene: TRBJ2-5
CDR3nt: TGTGCCAGCAGGCCGGGGGCCGGTTTTGTGGAGACCCAGTACTTC
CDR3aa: CASRPGAGFVETQYF

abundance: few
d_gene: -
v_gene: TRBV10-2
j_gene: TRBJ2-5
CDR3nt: TGCGCCAGCAGACCCCGGGACTACCAAGAGACCCAGTACTTC
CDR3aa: CASRPRDYQETQYF

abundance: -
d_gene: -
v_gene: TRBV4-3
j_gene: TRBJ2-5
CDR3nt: TGCGCCAGCAGCCACAGAGCGGGCTTCCAAGAGACCCAGTACTTC
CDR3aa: CASSHRAGFQETQYF

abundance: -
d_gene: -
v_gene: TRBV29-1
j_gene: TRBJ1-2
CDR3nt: TGCAGCGTTTTCCGGGCCGAAGATGGCTACACCTTC
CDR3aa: CSVFRAEDGYTF

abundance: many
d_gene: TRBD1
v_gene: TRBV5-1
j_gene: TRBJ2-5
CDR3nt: TGCGCCAGCAGCTTGGCCGTAGGGACAGGGCAAGAGACCCAGTACTTC
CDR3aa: CASSLAVGTGQETQYF

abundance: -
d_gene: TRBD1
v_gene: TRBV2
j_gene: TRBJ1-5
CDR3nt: TGTGCCAGCAGTGCACCGACAGGGGCAAATAGCAATCAGCCCCAGCATTTT
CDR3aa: CASSAPTGANSNQPQHF

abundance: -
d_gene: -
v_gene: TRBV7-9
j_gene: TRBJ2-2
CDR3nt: TGTGCCAGCCAAGAGGCGGGGAGGACCGGGGAGCTGTTTTTT
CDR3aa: CASQEAGRTGELFF

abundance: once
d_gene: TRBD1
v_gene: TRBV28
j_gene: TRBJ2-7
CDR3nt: TGTGCCACAAGGGACAGGGTGTACGAGCAGTACTTC
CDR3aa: CATRDRVYEQYF

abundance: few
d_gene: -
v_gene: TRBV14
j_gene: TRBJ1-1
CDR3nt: TGTGCCAGCAGCCATGGACGCGGCACTGAAGCTTTCTTT
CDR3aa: CASSHGRGTEAFF

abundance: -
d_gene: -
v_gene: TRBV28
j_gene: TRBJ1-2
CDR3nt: TGTGCCAGCAGTGGGGAACTCTATGGCTACACCTTC
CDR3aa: CASSGELYGYTF

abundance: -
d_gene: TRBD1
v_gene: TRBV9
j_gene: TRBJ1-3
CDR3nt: TGTGCCAGCAGCTTATTGACAGGGGGCAGAAACACCATATATTTT
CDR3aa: CASSLLTGGRNTIYF

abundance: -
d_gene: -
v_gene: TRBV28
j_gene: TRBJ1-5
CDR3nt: TGTGCCAGCAGTTTAGGCGGCAGGGACCTCCACAATCAGCCCCAGCATTTT
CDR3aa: CASSLGGRDLHNQPQHF

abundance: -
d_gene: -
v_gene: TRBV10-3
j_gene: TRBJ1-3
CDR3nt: TGTGCCATCAGTGCTCGCCGAGCAGGGGATCGCTCTGGAAACACCATATATTTT
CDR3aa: CAISARRAGDRSGNTIYF

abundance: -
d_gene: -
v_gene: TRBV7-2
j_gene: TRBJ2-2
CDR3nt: TGTGCCAGCAGCTTAGACGGGAGAGGAACCGGGGAGCTGTTTTTT
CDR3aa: CASSLDGRGTGELFF

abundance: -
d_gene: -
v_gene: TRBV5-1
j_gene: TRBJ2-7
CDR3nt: TGCGCCAGCAGCTTAGGCACTACAACCTACGAGCAGTACTTC
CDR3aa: CASSLGTTTYEQYF

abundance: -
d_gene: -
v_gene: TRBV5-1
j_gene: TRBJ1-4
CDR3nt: TGCGCCAGCAGCCCCCTCGGGTATCAAGAAAAACTGTTTTTT
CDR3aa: CASSPLGYQEKLFF

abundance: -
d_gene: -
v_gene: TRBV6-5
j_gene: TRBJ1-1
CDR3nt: TGTGCCAGCAGGACGGGGAACACTGAAGCTTTCTTT
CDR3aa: CASRTGNTEAFF

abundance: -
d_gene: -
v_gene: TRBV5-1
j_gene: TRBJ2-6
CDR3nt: TGCGCCAGCAGCCCAGGGGCTGGGGCCAACGTCCTGACTTTC
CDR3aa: CASSPGAGANVLTF

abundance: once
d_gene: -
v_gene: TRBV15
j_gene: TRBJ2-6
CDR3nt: TGTGCCACCAGCCCCCCGGAGTACGCCTCTGGGGCCAACGTCCTGACTTTC
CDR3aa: CATSPPEYASGANVLTF

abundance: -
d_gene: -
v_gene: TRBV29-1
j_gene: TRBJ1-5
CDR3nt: TGCAGCGTGGCAGTGGAATACAATCAGCCCCAGCATTTT
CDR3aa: CSVAVEYNQPQHF

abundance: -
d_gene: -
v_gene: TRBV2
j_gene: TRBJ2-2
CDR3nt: TGTGCCAGCGCAGGGGATACCGGGGAGCTGTTTTTT
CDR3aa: CASAGDTGELFF

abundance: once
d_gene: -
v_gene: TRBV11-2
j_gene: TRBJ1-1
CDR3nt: TGTGCCAGCAGCCCCACGAGGGCCTTCCGCCCTGAAGCTTTCTTT
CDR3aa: CASSPTRAFRPEAFF